This T cell receptor beta chain derives from a study of blood T cell repertoires in COVID-19. The germline V and J ends were trimmed by 5 bases and 4 bases, with 9 bases remaining between them. This CDR3 has 12 amino acids. Germline V gene sequence: CDR1 MDHEN, CDR2 SYDVKM. Data came from immunoSEQ multiplex PCR; TCRdb stores just in-frame clones and leaves some out. The table lists about 81,000 clones, roughly 91% of them singletons, with 1.5% to 2% in the top ten. V usage is TRBV28 and J usage is TRBJ2-7; TRBD1 is a possible D gene (6 bases). Sample: peripheral blood. The receptor was derived from a woman aged 50 to 65 in a cohort sampled during active COVID-19. The CDR3 sequence: CASSLGQYEQYF. CDR3 DNA sequence: TGTGCCAGCAGTCTAGGACAGTACGAGCAGTACTTC.